Below are 23 T cell receptor beta chains sequenced from a single sample in a study of cytomegalovirus exposure and HLA in healthy donors. The study ran its PCR with 60 Vbeta and 13 Jbeta primers. Measured with immunoSEQ multiplex PCR; TCRdb has only the in-frame clones, and not every one. The repertoire holds fewer than 150,000 clones, with 78% as singletons. Sequencing was done on a sample of PBMCs. These receptors were collected from a male donor in good health and CMV-seronegative.

This chain uses TRBV30 with TRBJ1-2; the D gene is possibly TRBD1 (5 bases). This CDR3 has 12 residues. Per germline, CDR1 GTSNPN and CDR2 SVGIG (reference sequence). V was trimmed by 3 bases and J by 8 bases, leaving 13 bases between them. CDR3 nucleotide sequence: TGTGCCTGGAGCACCGGTGGGGCAGGCTACACCTTC. This translates into CAWSTGGAGYTF.

The V and J genes are TRBV5-6 and TRBJ1-3; no clear D gene. This CDR3 has 17 amino acids. Germline-derived CDR1 and CDR2 are SGHDT and YYEEEE. The V end was cut by 2 bases, the J end by 0 bases, with 15 bases between. Written as DNA, the CDR3 is TGTGCCAGCAGCTTCCGTTTCCTGGGGAGCTCTGGAAACACCATATATTTT. It specifies CASSFRFLGSSGNTIYF.

The chain links TRBV25-1 to TRBJ2-7; a possible D gene is TRBD1 (5 bases). This CDR3 has 17 residues. Trimming removed 0 bases from V and 0 bases from J, with 15 bases in between. Germline assignment: CDR1 MGHDK and CDR2 SYGVNS. The CDR3 reads CASSEYFVQGDSYEQYF. The CDR3 nucleotides read TGTGCCAGCAGTGAATATTTTGTGCAGGGCGACTCCTACGAGCAGTACTTC.

This clone was detected only a few times. The chain joins TRBV4-3 to TRBJ1-3, with TRBD1 as a possible D gene (5 bases). This CDR3 region has 15 residues. Trimming removed 4 bases from V and 0 bases from J, with 10 bases in between. Germline V CDR1 and CDR2: LGHNA, YSLEER. The CDR3 nucleotides are TGCGCCAGCAGCCGCGACAGCCTCTCTGGAAACACCATATATTTT. Protein product: CASSRDSLSGNTIYF.

The V call is TRBV19, the J call TRBJ1-1, with 7 bases identical to TRBD1. Per the germline V gene, CDR1 is LNHDA and CDR2 is SQIVND (reference sequence). The length of the CDR3 is 14 residues. V shed 4 bases and J 3 bases; nucleotides not matched to a gene: 5. This CDR3 is CASSRGQGDTEAFF. In DNA form, the CDR3 reads TGTGCCAGTAGTAGGGGGCAGGGGGACACTGAAGCTTTCTTT.

The sample holds a few counts of this clone. The J gene is TRBJ1-5, the V gene TRBV7-2; D ambiguous. Germline-derived CDR1 and CDR2 are SGHTA and FQGNSA. CDR3 length equals 12 residues. The V end was cut by 5 bases, the J end by 4 bases, with 6 bases between. The CDR3 spells CASSPRNQPQHF. CDR3 sequence (DNA): TGTGCCAGCAGCCCTAGGAATCAGCCCCAGCATTTT.

The DNA of the CDR3 is TGTGCCAGCAGTCCAGACAGGGGACGAAATCAGCCCCAGCATTTT. Residues: CASSPDRGRNQPQHF. V gene TRBV6-5 combines with J gene TRBJ1-5; 8 positions match TRBD1. The germline gives CDR1 MNHEY, CDR2 SVGAGI. J gave up 4 bases and V 5 bases, and 7 bases lay outside the gene matches. This CDR3 comprises 15 residues.

The chain employs TRBV4-1 and TRBJ2-5, with 7 bases that match TRBD2. The CDR3 runs to 15 residues. With V trimmed by 5 bases and J by 2 bases, 8 bases remained unmatched. Germline CDR1 reads MGHRA; CDR2 reads YSYEKL. Here the CDR3 reads CASSGGGSTQETQYF. In nucleotides, the CDR3 is TGCGCCAGCAGCGGGGGGGGGAGCACGCAAGAGACCCAGTACTTC.

The rearrangement links TRBV5-1 to TRBJ2-2, with D possibly being TRBD2 (5 bases). Germline CDR1 and CDR2: SGHRS and YFSETQ. V was shortened by 5 bases and J by 6 bases, with 14 bases between the two germline ends. The CDR3 consists of 14 residues. The DNA for the CDR3 is TGCGCCAGCAGTCCCCCCCTCGGGGCCGGGGAGCTGTTTTTT. This codes for CASSPPLGAGELFF.

The V and J genes are TRBV5-4 and TRBJ1-2, with TRBD1 matching over 9 bases. CDR1 and CDR2 (germline): SGHNT, YYREEE (reference sequence). V trimming: 4 bases; J trimming: 8 bases; junction bases outside the gene matches: 12. The CDR3 has 15 amino acids. The chain's CDR3 is CASSITGTGTWGYTF. The CDR3 region has the DNA TGTGCCAGCAGCATCACCGGGACAGGGACTTGGGGCTACACCTTC.

The genes are TRBV7-2 and TRBJ1-2, with D tentatively TRBD1 (6 bases). With 6 bases removed from V and 5 bases from J, the gap between germline ends came to 19 bases. CDR1 and CDR2 (germline): SGHTA, FQGNSA. The CDR3 totals 15 residues. CDR3 residues: CASRRPGGALYGYTF. CDR3 nucleotide sequence: TGTGCCAGCAGACGGCCGGGGGGGGCGCTTTATGGCTACACCTTC.

J is TRBJ2-1 and V is TRBV5-4; D not resolved. Germline V gene data show CDR1 as SGHNT and CDR2 as YYREEE (reference sequence). CDR3 length: 11 residues. The V end lost 2 bases, the J end lost 6 bases, and 3 bases lay between the germline ends. CDR3 in amino acids: CASSFLNEQFF. The CDR3, as DNA: TGTGCCAGCAGCTTCCTCAATGAGCAGTTCTTC. The full variable domain, with the rest looked up from reference TRBV5-4 and TRBJ2-1, is ETGVTQSPTHLIKTRGQQVTLRCSSQSGHNTVSWYQQALGQGPQFIFQYYREEENGRGNFPPRFSGLQFPNYSSELNVNALELDDSALYLCASSFLNEQFFGPGTRLTVL.

The chain is built from TRBV5-5 and TRBJ2-2; 12 nucleotides line up with TRBD2. V trimming: 4 bases; J trimming: 4 bases; junction bases outside the gene matches: 8. Germline assignment: CDR1 SGHKS and CDR2 YYEKEE (reference sequence). The CDR3 loop spans 17 amino acids. Here the CDR3 reads CASSLRTSGVSTGELFF. The DNA for the CDR3 is TGTGCCAGCAGCCTCCGGACTAGCGGGGTTTCCACCGGGGAGCTGTTTTTT.

A note on this clone: One end of the junction fails to match germline, which may point to a read error. The chain couples TRBV30 to TRBJ2-1; 9 positions match TRBD2. The CDR3 extends over 10 amino acids. Germline assignment: CDR1 GTSNPN and CDR2 SVGIG (reference sequence). CDR3: CAWIAGALIF. The CDR3 bases are TGTGCCTGGATAGCGGGGGCCTTGATCTTC.

This clone was detected only a few times. The chain uses TRBV6-1 and TRBJ2-1; 9 nucleotides match TRBD1. V dropped 5 bases and J dropped 7; count of bases not matched to a gene: 6. The CDR3 loop spans 14 amino acids. CDR1 is MNHNS and CDR2 is SASEGT in the germline V gene. Here the CDR3 reads CASSPGQGGNEQFF. CDR3 in DNA: TGTGCCAGCAGTCCGGGACAGGGAGGGAATGAGCAGTTCTTC.

The rearrangement links TRBV4-1 to TRBJ1-2; 12 bases fit TRBD1. This CDR3 region has 14 residues. V was clipped by 4 bases and J by 8 bases; unmatched bases: 5. The germline V gene has CDR1 MGHRA and CDR2 YSYEKL. CDR3 in amino acids: CASSLRDRGQGYTF. The CDR3 DNA follows: TGCGCCAGCAGCCTCCGGGACAGGGGGCAGGGCTACACCTTC.

This clone has only a few counts. The chain recombines TRBV4-1 with TRBJ1-1; 7 positions match TRBD1. Looked up from germline, CDR1 is MGHRA and CDR2 is YSYEKL. V shed 3 bases, J shed 1 base, and the junction held 5 bases outside the gene matches. The CDR3 runs to 15 residues. The CDR3 protein is CASSQMDRKNTEAFF. In nucleotides, the CDR3 is TGCGCCAGCAGCCAGATGGACAGGAAGAACACTGAAGCTTTCTTT.

On this clone itself: Its ends do not fully match the called genes, so a read error is possible. DNA for the CDR3: TGCGCCTGCAGCTTACCGCGGGAGGGTAGCACAGATACGCAGTATTTT. Encoded protein: CACSLPREGSTDTQYF. The chain couples TRBV5-1 to TRBJ2-3; 9 nucleotides agree with TRBD2. This CDR3 is 16 amino acids long. Germline V gene lookup returns CDR1 SGHRS and CDR2 YFSETQ.

The V gene is TRBV7-8, the J gene TRBJ1-5, with TRBD1 as a possible D gene (5 bases). V lost 0 bases and J lost 7, with 10 bases in between. The germline V gene encodes CDR1 SGHVS and CDR2 FQNEAQ. The CDR3 runs 14 residues. The CDR3 region has the DNA TGTGCCAGCAGCTTAGCGGGGGGTAAACAGCCCCAGCATTTT. Amino acid sequence: CASSLAGGKQPQHF.

The CDR3 DNA follows: TGTGCCAGTGACACAGGGGATAGCAATCAGCCCCAGCATTTT. This encodes CASDTGDSNQPQHF. V is TRBV19 and J is TRBJ1-5, with 7 bases lining up with TRBD1. The CDR3 is 14 residues long. The germline gives CDR1 LNHDA, CDR2 SQIVND (reference sequence). V was pared by 8 bases and J by 0 bases, with 4 bases of the junction left unmatched.

The chain couples TRBV7-2 to TRBJ1-6; D possibly corresponds to TRBD1 (5 bases). CDR1 and CDR2 from the germline V gene are SGHTA and FQGNSA. CDR3 length equals 18 residues. The V end lost 4 bases, the J end lost 0 bases, and 16 bases lay between the germline ends. The CDR3 protein is CASSYPPGRSSYNSPLHF. The CDR3 coding sequence is TGTGCCAGCAGCTACCCCCCAGGGAGGAGCTCCTATAATTCACCCCTCCACTTT.

V is TRBV7-3 and J is TRBJ1-1; the D gene is possibly TRBD1 (6 bases). The CDR3 is 14 amino acids. Germline V gene sequence: CDR1 SGHTA, CDR2 FQGTGA. The V end was cut by 2 bases, the J end by 5 bases, with 12 bases between. The CDR3 here is CASSLLTGLTEAFF. The CDR3 coding sequence is TGTGCCAGCAGCTTACTGACAGGTTTGACTGAAGCTTTCTTT.

The V and J genes are TRBV6-5 and TRBJ2-2; weak D call: TRBD2 (5 bases). CDR1 and CDR2 from the germline V gene are MNHEY and SVGAGI. The CDR3 has 14 residues. Trimming cost V 10 bases and J 5 bases, with 17 bases left between them. This CDR3 reads CAIRIAGGTGELFF. For the CDR3, the DNA is TGTGCCATCAGGATAGCCGGCGGGACCGGGGAGCTGTTTTTT.